The sequence of this T cell receptor beta chain was determined in a study of T cells in Graves' hyperthyroidism and ophthalmopathy (dated by TCRdb to about 2019). General notes on the study: Peripheral blood samples were taken at the time of initial diagnosis, prior to any treatment. To identify distinguishing TCR V-J signatures, a discovery cohort of 100 or so patients was used, comprising 43 with Graves' ophthalmopathy and some 57 with stable Graves' hyperthyroidism. Prospective prediction of ophthalmopathy was tested in an independent validation cohort consisting of 18 to 20 hyperthyroidism patients and over 15 patients who later progressed to ophthalmopathy. The 75 to 100 discovery patients were divided at random into training and test sets in a 7:3 ratio. Thyroid tissue and blood T-cell repertoires from six Graves' hyperthyroidism patients were also compared in the study. After blood sampling, hyperthyroidism patients were treated with methimazole at a starting dose of 30 mg daily, and ophthalmopathy patients were treated with high-dose intravenous methylprednisolone. The paper describes TCR Vbeta CDR3 sequencing of some 130 peripheral blood samples, made up of about 41 ophthalmopathy patients, around 78 hyperthyroidism patients and about 17 progressor patients.

Its CDR3 holds 15 amino acids, cysteine through phenylalanine. Left in the record is the CDR3 DNA by itself, 45 bases read in frame from the first base. V loses 7 bases at its end and J loses 2 bases; junction bases beyond the gene matches: 5. CDR1 and CDR2 are read off the germline V gene (reference sequence) as LNHDA and SQIVND. Hyperthyroidism patients were newly diagnosed, had a disease duration of under 2 months, and were aged 18 to 65 years. The study excluded patients with uncontrolled infections, other autoimmune diseases, pregnancy or lactation. Diagnoses were based on clinical symptoms, serum thyroxine and TRAb, thyroid ultrasound and orbital computed tomography. For progressor patients, blood was drawn at the first diagnosis of hyperthyroidism, before any ophthalmopathy symptoms had appeared. PBMCs were separated from roughly 10 ml of fresh peripheral blood using Ficoll-Paque density gradient centrifugation. Progressor patients were initially diagnosed with Graves' hyperthyroidism and developed ophthalmopathy during follow-up. Total RNA was extracted with Trizol reagent, and quality was checked on an Agilent 2100 Bioanalyzer.

For this clonotype: It lacks a known antigen. No quality values exist for individual bases; no much larger clone is one base distant.

The investigation overall reported the following: In cross-validation, a model built on a 13 V-J signature told ophthalmopathy apart from stable hyperthyroidism with 85% to 90% sensitivity and 81% to 82% specificity, and in testing the same model reached 80%/75%. No statistical method was used to fix the sample size in advance, and group allocation was not hidden from the investigators. In validation, the model predicted progression to ophthalmopathy a median of roughly 6.5 months before onset, with approximately 68% sensitivity and 72.22% specificity. Most expanded thyroid clonotypes (frequency above 0.001) were also detected in blood, a finding suggesting that blood repertoires may reflect thyroid immune responses.

The TCR beta CDR3 regions were amplified from the RNA transcripts. A first-round RT-PCR of the TCR CDR3 used the HTBI primer set with the Qiagen OneStep RT-PCR kit. The libraries were constructed in a second round of multiplex PCR and then size-selected and purified. Sequencing of the libraries was done on an Illumina HiSeq2000 using paired-end 100 bp reads. The authors processed their data as follows. SOAPnuke was used to process the raw data, removing reads that contained adapters or uncalled bases, had a mean Phred below 15, or lacked an exact match to the constant primer or identifier. COPE v1.2.5 was used to merge high-quality paired reads, and clonotypes were defined as unique nucleotide sequences. MiTCR v1.1 was used to align clonotypes to the IMGT TRBV, TRBD and TRBJ reference segments. Only V-J combinations with frequency above 0.0001, covering 99.2% of repertoires, were analysed. The TCS score was defined as the ratio of F50 (clonal expansion) to E x V (chaos), calculated using BLOSUM62-based TCRdist between CDR3 peptides within each V-J. Welch's t-statistics and random forest reduced 450 to 600 V-J features to roughly 13, which were used in a naive Bayes classifier (R e1071). TCRdb itself trimmed the public reads at Q25 with fastp, ran MiXCR and retained productive beta chains. Records with the same CDR3 protein are collapsed into one entry carrying the most frequent genes and DNA. These V and J calls rely on TCRdb rather than the paper's analysis. The sample table holds approximately 620,000 distinct CDR3 sequences, of which approximately 15% were seen once. The ten biggest clones cover roughly 5.5% of the sample.

The V gene is TRBV19 and the J gene is TRBJ2-3, and TRBD1 aligns with 11 junction nucleotides. The receptor's source is a young woman with Graves' hyperthyroidism that later progressed to Graves' ophthalmopathy. Sequenced: blood. The nucleotide sequence is TGTGCCAGTAAGGACAGGGGGCCATCCACAGATACGCAGTATTTT. This is translated as CASKDRGPSTDTQYF.